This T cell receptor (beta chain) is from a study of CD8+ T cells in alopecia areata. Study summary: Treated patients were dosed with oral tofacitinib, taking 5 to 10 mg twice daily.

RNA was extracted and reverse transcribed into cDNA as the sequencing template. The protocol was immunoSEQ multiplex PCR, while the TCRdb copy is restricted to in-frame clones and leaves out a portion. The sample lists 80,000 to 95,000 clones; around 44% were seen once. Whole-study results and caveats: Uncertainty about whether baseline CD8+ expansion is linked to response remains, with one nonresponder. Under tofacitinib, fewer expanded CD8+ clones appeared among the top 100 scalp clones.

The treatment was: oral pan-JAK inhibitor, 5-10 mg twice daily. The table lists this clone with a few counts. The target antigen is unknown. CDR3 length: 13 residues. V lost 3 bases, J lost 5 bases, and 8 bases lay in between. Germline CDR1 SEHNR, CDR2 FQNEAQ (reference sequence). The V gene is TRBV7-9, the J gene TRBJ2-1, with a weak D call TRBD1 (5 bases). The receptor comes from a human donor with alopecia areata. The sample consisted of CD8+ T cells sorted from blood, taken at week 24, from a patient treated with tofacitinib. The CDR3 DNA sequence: TGTGCCAGCAGCTTTGACAGCCACAATGAGCAGTTCTTC. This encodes CASSFDSHNEQFF.